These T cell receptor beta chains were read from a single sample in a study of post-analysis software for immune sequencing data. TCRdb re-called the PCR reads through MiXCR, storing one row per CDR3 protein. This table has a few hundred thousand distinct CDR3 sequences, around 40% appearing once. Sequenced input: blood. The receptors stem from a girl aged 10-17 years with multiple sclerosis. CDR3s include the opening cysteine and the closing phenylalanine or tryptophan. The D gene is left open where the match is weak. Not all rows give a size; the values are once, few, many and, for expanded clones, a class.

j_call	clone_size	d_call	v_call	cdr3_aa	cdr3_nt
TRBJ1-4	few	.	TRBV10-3	CAISQEATNEKLFF	TGTGCCATCAGTCAGGAGGCAACTAATGAAAAACTGTTTTTT
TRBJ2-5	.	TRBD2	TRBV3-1	CASSPSGWGTQYF	TGTGCCAGCAGCCCTAGCGGCTGGGGGACCCAGTACTTC
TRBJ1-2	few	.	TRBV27	CAPEACQGYGYTF	TGTGCCCCTGAGGCGTGTCAGGGCTATGGCTACACCTTC
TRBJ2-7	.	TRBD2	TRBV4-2	CASSHPGTSGRFVTNEQYF	TGTGCCAGCAGCCACCCTGGGACTAGCGGGAGATTTGTTACGAACGAGCAGTACTTC
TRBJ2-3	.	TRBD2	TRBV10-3	CAISESSGSSDTQYF	TGTGCCATCAGTGAGTCTAGCGGGAGTTCAGATACGCAGTATTTT
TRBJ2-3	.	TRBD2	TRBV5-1	CASSLFGREDTQYF	TGCGCCAGCAGCTTGTTCGGGAGGGAAGATACGCAGTATTTT
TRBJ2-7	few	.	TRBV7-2	CASSLDPATKGEQYF	TGTGCCAGCAGCTTAGACCCAGCTACGAAGGGGGAGCAGTACTTC
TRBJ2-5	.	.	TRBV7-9	CASSLGGGIQETQYF	TGTGCCAGCAGCTTAGGTGGGGGCATTCAAGAGACCCAGTACTTC
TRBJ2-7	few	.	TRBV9	CASSVGDKAYEQYF	TGTGCCAGCAGCGTAGGAGACAAGGCCTACGAGCAGTACTTC
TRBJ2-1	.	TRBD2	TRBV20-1	CSARVGLAGRSYNEQFF	TGCAGTGCTAGAGTGGGACTAGCGGGTCGGTCCTACAATGAGCAGTTCTTC
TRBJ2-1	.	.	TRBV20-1	CSARLPRRSSYNEQFF	TGCAGTGCTAGATTACCGAGGCGGAGCTCCTACAATGAGCAGTTCTTC